These T cell receptor beta chains were read from a single sample in a study of shared clonotypes between healthy human individuals. The protocol was immunoSEQ multiplex PCR, while the TCRdb copy is restricted to in-frame clones and leaves out a portion. The top ten clones hold over 0.12% of a sample with roughly 2.6 million clones, just over 90% of them seen once. The specimen sequenced was naive CD4+ T cells sorted from blood. The source is a man between 18 and 35 years old in good health. Each CDR3 is given with its conserved first and last residue. Each record gives: clone size, J gene, V gene, D gene, CDR3 DNA, CDR3 protein. A D gene is named only where the DNA matches it firmly. A clone size is listed for some rows: how often the clone was seen (once, few, many), or a class if it is expanded.

abundance: NA; j_gene: TRBJ2-5; v_gene: TRBV5-1; d_gene: NA; CDR3nt: TGCGCCAGCAGCTTGCAGCCGGGCTTTGGGGGCGAGACCCAGTACTTC; CDR3aa: CASSLQPGFGGETQYF
abundance: NA; j_gene: TRBJ2-7; v_gene: TRBV7-2; d_gene: NA; CDR3nt: TGTGCCAGCAGCTCAAAGGCAGGGGTGAGTGAGCAGTACTTC; CDR3aa: CASSSKAGVSEQYF
abundance: NA; j_gene: TRBJ1-6; v_gene: TRBV10-2; d_gene: NA; CDR3nt: TGCGCCAGCAGTGAGTCCAGGAATTCACCCCTCCACTTT; CDR3aa: CASSESRNSPLHF
abundance: NA; j_gene: TRBJ1-4; v_gene: TRBV5-1; d_gene: TRBD1; CDR3nt: TGCGCCAGCAGCGGTTGGACAGGGAACAATGAAAAACTGTTTTTT; CDR3aa: CASSGWTGNNEKLFF
abundance: NA; j_gene: TRBJ1-6; v_gene: TRBV2; d_gene: TRBD1; CDR3nt: TGTGCCAGCAGGTCGGGACAGGGGAATTCACCCCTCCACTTT; CDR3aa: CASRSGQGNSPLHF
abundance: NA; j_gene: TRBJ1-3; v_gene: TRBV5-4; d_gene: NA; CDR3nt: TGTGCGTACGCCTTCCTAAGCTCTGGAAACACCATATATTTT; CDR3aa: CAYAFLSSGNTIYF
abundance: NA; j_gene: TRBJ1-6; v_gene: TRBV19; d_gene: NA; CDR3nt: TGTGCCAGTAGCCCCATAGATCGGAGTAGGAATTCACCCCTCCACTTT; CDR3aa: CASSPIDRSRNSPLHF
abundance: NA; j_gene: TRBJ1-5; v_gene: TRBV28; d_gene: NA; CDR3nt: TGTGCCAGCAGCCCGGGGGGGGGCAATCAGCCCCAGCATTTT; CDR3aa: CASSPGGGNQPQHF
abundance: NA; j_gene: TRBJ2-5; v_gene: TRBV6-1; d_gene: TRBD2; CDR3nt: TGTGCCAGCAGATCGGGACTAGCGGGGGCAGAGACCCAGTACTTC; CDR3aa: CASRSGLAGAETQYF
abundance: once; j_gene: TRBJ1-5; v_gene: TRBV30; d_gene: NA; CDR3nt: TGTGCCTGGAGTCCTGACCTCTGGAACCACAATCAGCCCCAGCATTTT; CDR3aa: CAWSPDLWNHNQPQHF
abundance: NA; j_gene: TRBJ1-4; v_gene: TRBV28; d_gene: NA; CDR3nt: TGTGCCAGCTTTGTAGCGGGGGGTGAAAAACTGTTTTTT; CDR3aa: CASFVAGGEKLFF
abundance: once; j_gene: TRBJ2-2; v_gene: TRBV19; d_gene: TRBD2; CDR3nt: TGTGCCAGTAGCCTCGGACTAGCGGGGAACACCGGGGAGCTGTTTTTT; CDR3aa: CASSLGLAGNTGELFF
abundance: NA; j_gene: TRBJ2-1; v_gene: TRBV12-5; d_gene: TRBD2; CDR3nt: TGTGCTAGTGGTTTGGCTAACAAGGGACTAGCGTTTTCCTACAATGAGCAGTTCTTC; CDR3aa: CASGLANKGLAFSYNEQFF
abundance: NA; j_gene: TRBJ1-1; v_gene: TRBV2; d_gene: NA; CDR3nt: TGTGCCAGCACAAGGTTGGCGGCCAACACTGAAGCTTTCTTT; CDR3aa: CASTRLAANTEAFF
abundance: NA; j_gene: TRBJ2-2; v_gene: TRBV5-1; d_gene: NA; CDR3nt: TGCGCCAGCGCAGGGCCGGATTTTTCCTTAACCGGGGAGCTGTTTTTT; CDR3aa: CASAGPDFSLTGELFF
abundance: once; j_gene: TRBJ2-3; v_gene: TRBV4-2; d_gene: NA; CDR3nt: TGTGCCAGCAGCCAAGAACCAACCACAGATACGCAGTATTTT; CDR3aa: CASSQEPTTDTQYF
abundance: NA; j_gene: TRBJ2-5; v_gene: TRBV7-7; d_gene: NA; CDR3nt: TGTGCTAGCTACGCCGCACTGGCGGAATCCCAAGAGACCCAGTACTTC; CDR3aa: CASYAALAESQETQYF
abundance: NA; j_gene: TRBJ2-7; v_gene: TRBV6-1; d_gene: TRBD1; CDR3nt: TGTGCCAGCAGGCCGGGGGGACAGGGGGACCACGAGCAGTACTTC; CDR3aa: CASRPGGQGDHEQYF
abundance: NA; j_gene: TRBJ1-5; v_gene: TRBV10-1; d_gene: NA; CDR3nt: TGCGCCAGCACCAATTCTTCGGGCGATGACCCCGTTAATCAGCCCCAGCATTTT; CDR3aa: CASTNSSGDDPVNQPQHF
abundance: NA; j_gene: TRBJ1-4; v_gene: TRBV11-2; d_gene: TRBD1; CDR3nt: TGTGCCAGCAGCTACACGGGCAGGGGGTGGGTTAATGAAAAACTGTTTTTT; CDR3aa: CASSYTGRGWVNEKLFF
abundance: NA; j_gene: TRBJ2-3; v_gene: TRBV10-3; d_gene: TRBD2; CDR3nt: TGTGCCATCAGTGTCGGGGGGGCGGCTCGCACAGATACGCAGTATTTT; CDR3aa: CAISVGGAARTDTQYF
abundance: NA; j_gene: TRBJ2-2; v_gene: TRBV7-6; d_gene: TRBD1; CDR3nt: TGTGCCAGCAGCTTAGGACAGGGGCCGAACACCGGGGAGCTGTTTTTT; CDR3aa: CASSLGQGPNTGELFF
abundance: NA; j_gene: TRBJ2-3; v_gene: TRBV18; d_gene: TRBD2; CDR3nt: TGTGCCAGCTCACCATTTAGCGGGACAGATACGCAGTATTTT; CDR3aa: CASSPFSGTDTQYF
abundance: NA; j_gene: TRBJ2-3; v_gene: TRBV19; d_gene: TRBD2; CDR3nt: TGTGCCAGTAGTATTATGGCGGGAGGATCCTTTGTTACGGATACGCAGTATTTT; CDR3aa: CASSIMAGGSFVTDTQYF
abundance: NA; j_gene: TRBJ2-2; v_gene: TRBV28; d_gene: NA; CDR3nt: TGTGCCAGCAGTTTTAGCGTGACAGTTAGCACCGGGGAGCTGTTTTTT; CDR3aa: CASSFSVTVSTGELFF
abundance: once; j_gene: TRBJ2-6; v_gene: TRBV5-1; d_gene: NA; CDR3nt: TGCGCCAGCAGCTCAACGGGGTCGGGGGCCAACGTCCTGACTTTC; CDR3aa: CASSSTGSGANVLTF
abundance: once; j_gene: TRBJ2-1; v_gene: TRBV7-9; d_gene: TRBD2; CDR3nt: TGTGCCAGCAGCTTAGTAGCGGGAGGGCCCTTTGAGCAGTTCTTC; CDR3aa: CASSLVAGGPFEQFF
abundance: NA; j_gene: TRBJ2-2; v_gene: TRBV7-3; d_gene: NA; CDR3nt: TGTGCCAGCAGCTTAACGTTTCCCGGGGAGCTGTTTTTT; CDR3aa: CASSLTFPGELFF
abundance: NA; j_gene: TRBJ2-1; v_gene: TRBV2; d_gene: TRBD2; CDR3nt: TGTGCCAGCAGTGCACCCCCCCTAGCGGGGGGCCGCTCCTACAATGAGCAGTTCTTC; CDR3aa: CASSAPPLAGGRSYNEQFF
abundance: NA; j_gene: TRBJ1-3; v_gene: TRBV10-2; d_gene: NA; CDR3nt: TGCGCCAGCAGTGAGGGAAAAAACACCATATATTTT; CDR3aa: CASSEGKNTIYF
abundance: NA; j_gene: TRBJ2-7; v_gene: TRBV9; d_gene: TRBD2; CDR3nt: TGTGCCAGCAGCCTAACGGCTAGCGGGAAGAACGAGCAGTACTTC; CDR3aa: CASSLTASGKNEQYF
abundance: few; j_gene: TRBJ1-6; v_gene: TRBV2; d_gene: NA; CDR3nt: TGTGCCAGCAGTGAAGCGGTAGGGGATTCACCCCTCCACTTT; CDR3aa: CASSEAVGDSPLHF
abundance: once; j_gene: TRBJ2-3; v_gene: TRBV7-9; d_gene: NA; CDR3nt: TGTGCCAGCAGCTCCGGGGTTAGCACAGATACGCAGTATTTT; CDR3aa: CASSSGVSTDTQYF
abundance: NA; j_gene: TRBJ1-2; v_gene: TRBV5-1; d_gene: TRBD1; CDR3nt: TGCGCCAGCAGCGAGGTTTCCGGGACAGGGAGGATTACTAACTATGGCTACACCTTC; CDR3aa: CASSEVSGTGRITNYGYTF
abundance: NA; j_gene: TRBJ2-2; v_gene: TRBV6-6; d_gene: TRBD1; CDR3nt: TGTGCCAGTCGGGGACAGGGGGGCACCGGGGAGCTGTTTTTT; CDR3aa: CASRGQGGTGELFF
abundance: NA; j_gene: TRBJ2-3; v_gene: TRBV7-2; d_gene: NA; CDR3nt: TGTGCCAGCATCCCTAGGGCTACGACGGGTACGCAGTATTTT; CDR3aa: CASIPRATTGTQYF
abundance: NA; j_gene: TRBJ2-5; v_gene: TRBV5-1; d_gene: TRBD2; CDR3nt: TGCGCCAGCAGCTTGTTCGCCCCTAGCGGGGGGACCTACCAAGAGACCCAGTACTTC; CDR3aa: CASSLFAPSGGTYQETQYF
abundance: NA; j_gene: TRBJ2-3; v_gene: TRBV5-6; d_gene: TRBD2; CDR3nt: TGTGCCAGCAGCCCGTGGACTAGCGGGGCAGATACGCAGTATTTT; CDR3aa: CASSPWTSGADTQYF
abundance: NA; j_gene: TRBJ2-1; v_gene: TRBV6-7; d_gene: TRBD2; CDR3nt: TGTGCCAGCAGTTACGACGGCGGGAGGCAAAGCAATGAGCAGTTCTTC; CDR3aa: CASSYDGGRQSNEQFF